The 5 T cell receptor beta chains listed next were all sequenced from one sample in a study of spatial heterogeneity in lung cancer. Study observations and caveats: Mutation counts in tumors were tracked by counts of expanded intratumoral alpha and beta TCRs.

Indicated time point: sample taken at primary tumor resection. These receptors' targets are unknown. TCRdb itself ran the 5' RACE reads through MiXCR, one entry per CDR3 protein. The sample has 11,000 or so distinct CDR3 sequences, about 13% seen once. The sample in question was lung tumor tissue, obtained at surgery. Receptors were obtained from a male donor with early-stage non-small cell lung cancer.

A remark on this clonotype: A read error is possible here, since a much larger clone lies one base away. The rearrangement uses TRBV18 and TRBJ2-5; D is ambiguous. The V end lost 6 bases, the J end lost 1 base, and 12 bases lay between the germline ends. The CDR3 covers 14 residues. The germline CDR1 and CDR2 sequences are KGHSH and LQKENI. CDR3 in DNA: TGTGCCAGCTCCCCGGGCAGGATCCAAGAGACCCAGTACTTC. Translated, it gives CASSPGRIQETQYF.

The rearrangement uses TRBV7-2 and TRBJ2-1; 9 positions match TRBD2. The CDR3 spans 17 residues. Looked up from germline, CDR1 is SGHTA and CDR2 is FQGNSA. The V segment lost 5 bases and the J segment 0 bases; nucleotides outside the gene matches: 8. CDR3 DNA: TGTGCCAGCAGCCCACAAGCGGGGGGCCGCTCCTACAATGAGCAGTTCTTC. This gives the protein CASSPQAGGRSYNEQFF. The whole variable domain, remainder taken from reference TRBV7-2 and TRBJ2-1, is GAGVSQSPSNKVTEKGKDVELRCDPISGHTALYWYRQSLGQGLEFLIYFQGNSAPDKSGLPSDRFSAERTGGSVSTLTIQRTQQEDSAVYLCASSPQAGGRSYNEQFFGPGTRLTVL.

This clonotype was detected a few times. The chain carries TRBV20-1 and TRBJ1-1; D ambiguous. V lost 6 bases, J lost 4 bases, and 6 bases lay in between. The CDR3 has 10 residues. Germline loops: CDR1 DFQATT, CDR2 SNEGSKA (reference sequence). The CDR3 loop reads CSATVTEAFF. The CDR3 nucleotides read TGCAGTGCAACGGTCACTGAAGCTTTCTTT.

The CDR3 spells CASSFNVQETQYF. The CDR3 DNA sequence: TGCGCCAGCAGCTTTAACGTTCAAGAGACCCAGTACTTC. The chain recombines TRBV5-1 with TRBJ2-5; no clear D gene. CDR1 is SGHRS, CDR2 YFSETQ, per germline. V lost 2 bases and J 2 bases, leaving 7 bases between the germline ends. The CDR3 sequence is 13 residues long. Full variable domain (remainder filled in from reference TRBV5-1 and TRBJ2-5): KAGVTQTPRYLIKTRGQQVTLSCSPISGHRSVSWYQQTPGQGLQFLFEYFSETQRNKGNFPGRFSGRQFSNSRSEMNVSTLELGDSALYLCASSFNVQETQYFGPGTRLLVL.

Many counts were recorded for this clonotype. This CDR3 is CASSLRDTYGYTF. The DNA of the CDR3 is TGTGCCAGCAGCTTGAGGGACACCTATGGCTACACCTTC. The chain carries TRBV5-4 and TRBJ1-2; D perhaps matches TRBD1 (6 bases). This CDR3 comprises 13 residues. With 1 base removed from V and 4 bases from J, the gap between germline ends came to 8 bases. The germline V gene has CDR1 SGHNT and CDR2 YYREEE (reference sequence).